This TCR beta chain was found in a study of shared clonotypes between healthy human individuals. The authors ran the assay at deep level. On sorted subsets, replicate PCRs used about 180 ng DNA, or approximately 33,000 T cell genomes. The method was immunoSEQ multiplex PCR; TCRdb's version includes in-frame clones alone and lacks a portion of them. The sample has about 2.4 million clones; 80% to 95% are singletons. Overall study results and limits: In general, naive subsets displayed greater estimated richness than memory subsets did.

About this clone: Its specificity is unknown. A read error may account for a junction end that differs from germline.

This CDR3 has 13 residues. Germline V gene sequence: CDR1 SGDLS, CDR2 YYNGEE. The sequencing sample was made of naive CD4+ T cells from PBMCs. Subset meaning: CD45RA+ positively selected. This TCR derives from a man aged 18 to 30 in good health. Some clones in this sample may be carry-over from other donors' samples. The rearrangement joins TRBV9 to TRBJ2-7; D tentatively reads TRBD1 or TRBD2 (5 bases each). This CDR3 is CASSSILGTFPHF. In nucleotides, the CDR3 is TGTGCCAGCAGCTCCATCCTGGGGACCTTCCCCCACTTC.